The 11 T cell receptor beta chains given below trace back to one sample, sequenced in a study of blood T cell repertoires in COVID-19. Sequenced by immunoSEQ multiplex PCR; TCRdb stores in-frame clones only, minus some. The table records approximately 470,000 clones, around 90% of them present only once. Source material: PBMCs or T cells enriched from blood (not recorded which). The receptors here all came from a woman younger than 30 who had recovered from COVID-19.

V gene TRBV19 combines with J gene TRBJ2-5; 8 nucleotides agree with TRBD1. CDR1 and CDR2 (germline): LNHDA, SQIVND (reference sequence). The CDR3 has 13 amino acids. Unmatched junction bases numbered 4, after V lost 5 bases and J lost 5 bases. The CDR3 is CASSQDREETQYF. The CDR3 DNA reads TGTGCCAGTAGTCAGGACAGGGAGGAGACCCAGTACTTC.

The CDR3 protein is CASSRLQDRGRQARYGYTF. The CDR3 nucleotides are TGTGCCAGCAGCCGTCTGCAGGACAGGGGCCGCCAGGCGCGATATGGCTACACCTTC. The V gene is TRBV7-6, the J gene TRBJ1-2, with 9 nucleotides matching TRBD1. The length of the CDR3 is 19 residues. V trimming: 5 bases; J trimming: 5 bases; junction bases outside the gene matches: 21. From germline, CDR1 is SGHVS and CDR2 FNYEAQ.

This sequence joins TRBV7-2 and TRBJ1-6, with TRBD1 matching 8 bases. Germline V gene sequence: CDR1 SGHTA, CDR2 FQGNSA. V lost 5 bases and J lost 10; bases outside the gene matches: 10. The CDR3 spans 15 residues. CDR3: CASSPSDRARSPLHF. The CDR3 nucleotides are TGTGCCAGCAGCCCCTCGGACAGGGCAAGATCACCCCTCCACTTT.

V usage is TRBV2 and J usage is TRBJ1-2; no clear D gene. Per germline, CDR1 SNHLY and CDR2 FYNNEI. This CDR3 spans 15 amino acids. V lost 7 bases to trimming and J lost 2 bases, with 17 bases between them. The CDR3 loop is CASTPTGRLNYGYTF. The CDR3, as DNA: TGTGCCAGCACCCCCACGGGTCGCTTGAACTATGGCTACACCTTC. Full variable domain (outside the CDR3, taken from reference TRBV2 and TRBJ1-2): EPEVTQTPSHQVTQMGQEVILRCVPISNHLYFYWYRQILGQKVEFLVSFYNNEISEKSEIFDDQFSVERPDGSNFTLKIRSTKLEDSAMYFCASTPTGRLNYGYTFGSGTRLTVV.

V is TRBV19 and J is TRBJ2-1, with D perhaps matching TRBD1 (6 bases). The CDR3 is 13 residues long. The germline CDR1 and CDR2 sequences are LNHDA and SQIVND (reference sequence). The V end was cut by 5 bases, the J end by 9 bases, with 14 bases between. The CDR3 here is CASSSRGVGEQFF. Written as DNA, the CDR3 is TGTGCCAGTAGTTCCAGGGGAGTAGGTGAGCAGTTCTTC.

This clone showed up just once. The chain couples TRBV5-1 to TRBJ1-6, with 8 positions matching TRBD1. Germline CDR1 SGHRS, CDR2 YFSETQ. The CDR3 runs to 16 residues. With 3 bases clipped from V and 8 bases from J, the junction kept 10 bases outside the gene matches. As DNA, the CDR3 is TGCGCCAGCAGCTCTAGTCCGGGACAGGTAGATTCACCCCTCCACTTT. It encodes CASSSSPGQVDSPLHF.

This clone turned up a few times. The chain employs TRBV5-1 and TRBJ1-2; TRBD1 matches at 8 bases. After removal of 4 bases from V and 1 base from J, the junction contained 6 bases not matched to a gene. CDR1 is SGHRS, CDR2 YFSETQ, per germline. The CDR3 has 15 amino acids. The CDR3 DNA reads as TGCGCCAGCAGCATAGGACAGGGAGTTAACTATGGCTACACCTTC. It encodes CASSIGQGVNYGYTF.

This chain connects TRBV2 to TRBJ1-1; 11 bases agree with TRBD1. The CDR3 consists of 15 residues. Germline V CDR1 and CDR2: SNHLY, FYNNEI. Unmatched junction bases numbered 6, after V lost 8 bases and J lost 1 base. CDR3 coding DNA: TGTGCCAGCCTTGCCGGGACAGGGGGGAACACTGAAGCTTTCTTT. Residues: CASLAGTGGNTEAFF.

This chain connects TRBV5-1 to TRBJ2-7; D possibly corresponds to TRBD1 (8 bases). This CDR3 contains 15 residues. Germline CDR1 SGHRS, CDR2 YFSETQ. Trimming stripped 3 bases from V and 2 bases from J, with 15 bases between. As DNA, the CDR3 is TGCGCCAGCAGCTCTAGGACAGGGAGGGCCTACGAGCAGTACTTC. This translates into CASSSRTGRAYEQYF.

This chain's CDR3 is CASSQSRMERGSTDTQYF. The CDR3 DNA reads as TGTGCCAGCAGCCAATCCCGGATGGAGCGGGGAAGCACAGATACGCAGTATTTT. The genes are TRBV3-1 (or the pseudogene TRBV3-2) and TRBJ2-3, with TRBD2 matching over 7 bases. J gave up 0 bases and V 2 bases, and 11 bases lay outside the gene matches. This CDR3 comprises 18 residues. Germline V gene lookup returns CDR1 LGHDT and CDR2 YNNKEL (reference sequence).

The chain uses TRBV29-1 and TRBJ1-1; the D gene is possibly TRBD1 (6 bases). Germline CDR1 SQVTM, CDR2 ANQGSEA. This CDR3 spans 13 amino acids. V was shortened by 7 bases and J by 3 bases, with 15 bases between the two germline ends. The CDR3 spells CSGSQGIDTEAFF. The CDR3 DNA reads TGCAGCGGTTCACAGGGTATTGACACTGAAGCTTTCTTT.